The rows below give T cell receptor beta chains drawn from one sample of a study of CD8 T cells in Susac syndrome. TCRdb analysed the immunoSEQ multiplex PCR reads with MiXCR anew, one entry per CDR3 protein. In the table there are under 200,000 distinct CDR3 sequences, roughly 94% of which are singletons. What was sequenced was CD8+ T cells from PBMCs. The receptors were sampled from a human donor with Susac syndrome. Each CDR3 is given with its conserved first and last residue. D genes are given only for firm matches. The size entry is marked missing in some rows and otherwise reads once, few, many or a size class.

clone_size	cdr3_length	d_call	v_call	j_call	cdr3_nt	cdr3_aa
.	15	.	TRBV7-9	TRBJ2-1	TGTGCCAGCAGCCCCCATGGATCCACCTACAATGAGCAGTTCTTC	CASSPHGSTYNEQFF
.	15	TRBD1	TRBV4-1	TRBJ1-5	TGCGCCAGCAGGCTACAGGGGGCGGTGGATCAGCCCCAGCATTTT	CASRLQGAVDQPQHF
.	11	.	TRBV20-1	TRBJ1-2	TGCAGTGCTAAGGGTCTGTATGGCTACACCTTC	CSAKGLYGYTF
.	15	.	TRBV6-2/TRBV6-3	TRBJ2-1	TGTGCCAGCAGTTACTTGTTCGGCCAGAACAATGAGCAGTTCTTC	CASSYLFGQNNEQFF
.	13	.	TRBV27	TRBJ2-2	TGTGCCAGCTCTTACTTGAACACCGGGGAGCTGTTTTTT	CASSYLNTGELFF
.	17	.	TRBV2	TRBJ2-6	TGTGCCAGCAGTGGAGAAGGCCGACCATCTGGGGCCAACGTCCTGACTTTC	CASSGEGRPSGANVLTF
.	16	.	TRBV7-9	TRBJ2-5	TGTGCCAGCAACAAAGCGCCGGAGGGGATCCAAGAGACCCAGTACTTC	CASNKAPEGIQETQYF
.	13	TRBD1	TRBV29-1	TRBJ1-2	TGCAGCGCAGGACAGGGCAGTCAGGAGGGCTACACCTTC	CSAGQGSQEGYTF
.	16	TRBD2	TRBV18	TRBJ2-3	TGTGCCAGCTCACCAAGGGTGCTAGCGGTGACAGATACGCAGTATTTT	CASSPRVLAVTDTQYF
.	17	TRBD2	TRBV9	TRBJ2-1	TGTGCCAGCAGCGTAGGGAACAGACTAGCCAACCACAATGAGCAGTTCTTC	CASSVGNRLANHNEQFF
.	15	.	TRBV30	TRBJ2-7	TGTGCCTGGGAAGGAACGGGGGGCACGATTTACGAGCAGTACTTC	CAWEGTGGTIYEQYF
.	14	TRBD2	TRBV30	TRBJ2-3	TGTGCCTGGAGTGTAGCGGGGGGCACAGATACGCAGTATTTT	CAWSVAGGTDTQYF
.	14	.	TRBV12-3/TRBV12-4	TRBJ2-7	TGTGCCAGCAGTCGCGCGGGTGATTCCTACGAGCAGTACTTC	CASSRAGDSYEQYF
.	13	.	TRBV3-1	TRBJ2-1	TGTGCCAGCAGCCGGGACCCATACAATGAGCAGTTCTTC	CASSRDPYNEQFF
few	15	.	TRBV2	TRBJ2-7	TGTGCCAGCAGTGATCCCCGGCAGGGCGATTACGAGCAGTACTTC	CASSDPRQGDYEQYF
.	15	.	TRBV20-1	TRBJ2-3	TGCAGTGCTAAATCGACCCCGGGGGGCCCAGATACGCAGTATTTT	CSAKSTPGGPDTQYF
.	15	.	TRBV9	TRBJ2-1	TGTGCCAGCAGCGGTCGGAGCCCTACCTACAATGAGCAGTTCTTC	CASSGRSPTYNEQFF
.	15	TRBD2	TRBV20-1	TRBJ2-1	TGCAGTGCTAGGGCCGGTAGCGGGGGGGCGCATGAGCAGTTCTTC	CSARAGSGGAHEQFF
.	13	TRBD1	TRBV29-1	TRBJ1-1	TGCAGCGTTGGGATGACAGGGCGCACTGAAGCTTTCTTT	CSVGMTGRTEAFF
few	15	TRBD1	TRBV7-9	TRBJ1-2	TGTGCCAGCAGCTTCGACAGGGGGATCTTCTATGGCTACACCTTC	CASSFDRGIFYGYTF
.	13	.	TRBV30	TRBJ2-2	TGTGCCTGGGCGGGGCTTAACACCGGGGAGCTGTTTTTT	CAWAGLNTGELFF
.	16	TRBD1	TRBV5-1	TRBJ2-6	TGCGCCAGCAGCGGGGGACAGGGATCTGGGGCCAACGTCCTGACTTTC	CASSGGQGSGANVLTF
.	15	TRBD1	TRBV19	TRBJ1-4	TGTGCCAGTAGTATTCCGGGGACAGAGAATGAAAAACTGTTTTTT	CASSIPGTENEKLFF
.	15	TRBD1	TRBV28	TRBJ1-5	TGTGCCAGCAGTCCCCAGGGACAGGGATACCAGCCCCAGCATTTT	CASSPQGQGYQPQHF
.	15	.	TRBV20-1	TRBJ2-5	TGCAGTGCTAGAGATGGTGGGGGCCCCCAAGAGACCCAGTACTTC	CSARDGGGPQETQYF
once	15	.	TRBV3-1	TRBJ2-3	TGTGCCAGCAGCCAAGATTTTGGGGTCACAGATACGCAGTATTTT	CASSQDFGVTDTQYF
few	13	.	TRBV6-5	TRBJ1-1	TGTGCCAGCAGTTACTCTGCAAACACTGAAGCTTTCTTT	CASSYSANTEAFF
.	13	.	TRBV18	TRBJ1-1	TGTGCCAGCTCACCGCTACCGAACACTGAAGCTTTCTTT	CASSPLPNTEAFF
.	13	.	TRBV23-1	TRBJ1-6	TGCGCCAGCAGTCAACACAGGGTTTCACCCCTCCACTTT	CASSQHRVSPLHF
once	17	.	TRBV29-1	TRBJ1-1	TGCAGCGCTGACCCGGGCTTGAACAGGGTCGGGTACACTGAAGCTTTCTTT	CSADPGLNRVGYTEAFF
.	19	TRBD2	TRBV27	TRBJ2-2	TGTGCCAGCAGTTACCTGAGACTAGCGGGTATTAGCCCGACCGGGGAGCTGTTTTTT	CASSYLRLAGISPTGELFF
.	12	.	TRBV29-1	TRBJ1-1	TGCAGCGTTGTGGGCAGCTACACTGAAGCTTTCTTT	CSVVGSYTEAFF
.	15	.	TRBV24-1	TRBJ2-4	TGTGCCACCAGTGATGTGAGAGAGGCCAAAAACATTCAGTACTTC	CATSDVREAKNIQYF
once	14	.	TRBV25-1	TRBJ2-1	TGTGCCAGCAGTGAATATCAGGGTCTCGATGAGCAGTTCTTC	CASSEYQGLDEQFF
.	14	.	TRBV13	TRBJ2-7	TGTGCCAGCAGCTTAGCGGGAGAAGGGGGGGAGCAGTACTTC	CASSLAGEGGEQYF
.	15	.	TRBV2	TRBJ1-2	TGTGCCAGCAGTGAACAAGAGACCCAAATCTATGGCTACACCTTC	CASSEQETQIYGYTF
once	17	TRBD2	TRBV6-2/TRBV6-3	TRBJ2-1	TGTGCCAGCAGTCAGCGACTAGCGGGGAGCTCCTACAATGAGCAGTTCTTC	CASSQRLAGSSYNEQFF
.	13	.	TRBV29-1	TRBJ2-2	TGCAGCGTTGAGCTCCAGGGAAACGGGGAGCTGTTTTTT	CSVELQGNGELFF
.	15	TRBD2	TRBV9	TRBJ2-7	TGTGCCAGCAGCGTAGGACTAGCGGGTTTATCCGAGCAGTACTTC	CASSVGLAGLSEQYF
.	15	.	TRBV24-1	TRBJ1-1	TGTGCCACCAGTGATTTTAAGGAGGGGAACACTGAAGCTTTCTTT	CATSDFKEGNTEAFF
.	15	.	TRBV27	TRBJ2-7	TGTGCCAGCAGTATCGGGACGGCAGATTCCTACGAGCAGTACTTC	CASSIGTADSYEQYF
.	13	.	TRBV24-1	TRBJ2-7	TGTGCCACCAGTGCCGGGTCATCCTACGAGCAGTACTTC	CATSAGSSYEQYF
.	13	.	TRBV29-1	TRBJ2-7	TGCAGCGTTGCGGTCCTTTCTCGCTACGAGCAGTACTTC	CSVAVLSRYEQYF
.	15	.	TRBV20-1	TRBJ1-5	TGCAGTGCTAGAGATTTACAGGGCGCCAATCAGCCCCAGCATTTT	CSARDLQGANQPQHF
.	15	TRBD1	TRBV5-1	TRBJ2-7	TGCGCCAGCAGCTTGGGGGACAGGTTCTCCTACGAGCAGTACTTC	CASSLGDRFSYEQYF
.	15	.	TRBV27	TRBJ1-5	TGTGCCAGCAGTTCCCCGGGAGGCGCTAATCAGCCCCAGCATTTT	CASSSPGGANQPQHF
.	14	.	TRBV27	TRBJ2-7	TGTGCCAGCAGTTTCGGGACAACCTCCTACGAGCAGTACTTC	CASSFGTTSYEQYF
.	15	TRBD1	TRBV11-1	TRBJ2-1	TGTGCCAGCAGCTTAGGGACAGGACGTTACAATGAGCAGTTCTTC	CASSLGTGRYNEQFF
.	16	.	TRBV9	TRBJ1-1	TGTGCCAGCAGCGTAGAGGGCGAGGGGCTGAACACTGAAGCTTTCTTT	CASSVEGEGLNTEAFF
.	16	.	TRBV13	TRBJ1-2	TGTGCCAGCACCTCTACGCTATCTGAAATTAACTATGGCTACACCTTC	CASTSTLSEINYGYTF
.	14	TRBD1	TRBV10-2	TRBJ1-2	TGCGCCAGCAGTGACCCAGGGGGCTTCTATGGCTACACCTTC	CASSDPGGFYGYTF
once	12	.	TRBV29-1	TRBJ1-5	TGCAGCGTTGCGGGGGACAATCAGCCCCAGCATTTT	CSVAGDNQPQHF
.	14	.	TRBV20-1	TRBJ2-7	TGCAGTGCTAGAGATATTAGGGGTGGGGACGAGCAGTACTTC	CSARDIRGGDEQYF
.	16	TRBD2	TRBV19	TRBJ2-1	TGTGCCAGTAGTATAGGGGGGACTAGCGGTGACCATGAGCAGTTCTTC	CASSIGGTSGDHEQFF
few	15	TRBD2	TRBV5-6	TRBJ2-1	TGTGCCAGCAGCTTTGGCCTAGCGGGAGGTAATGAGCAGTTCTTC	CASSFGLAGGNEQFF
.	13	.	TRBV2	TRBJ2-7	TGTGCCAGCAGTGGTGGTCAGACCTACGAGCAGTACTTC	CASSGGQTYEQYF
.	15	TRBD1	TRBV27	TRBJ2-2	TGTGCCAGCAGCCCTGGGGCAGGGGGTTGGGGGGAGCTGTTTTTT	CASSPGAGGWGELFF
.	15	.	TRBV9	TRBJ2-5	TGTGCCAGCAGCCAGACGGGGGAACCTCAAGAGACCCAGTACTTC	CASSQTGEPQETQYF